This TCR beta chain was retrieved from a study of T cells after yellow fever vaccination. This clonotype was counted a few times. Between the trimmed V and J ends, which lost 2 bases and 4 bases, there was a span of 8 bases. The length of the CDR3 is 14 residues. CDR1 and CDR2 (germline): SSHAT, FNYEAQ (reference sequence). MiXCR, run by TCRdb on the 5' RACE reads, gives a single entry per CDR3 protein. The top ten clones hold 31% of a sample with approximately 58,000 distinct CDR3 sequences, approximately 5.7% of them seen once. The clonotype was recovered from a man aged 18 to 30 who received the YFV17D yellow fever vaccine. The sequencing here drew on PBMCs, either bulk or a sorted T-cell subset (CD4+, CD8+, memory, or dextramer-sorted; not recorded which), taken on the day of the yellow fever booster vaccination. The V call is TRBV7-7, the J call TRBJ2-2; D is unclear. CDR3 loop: CASSLSEGTGELFF. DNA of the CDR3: TGTGCCAGCAGCTTAAGTGAAGGCACCGGGGAGCTGTTTTTT.